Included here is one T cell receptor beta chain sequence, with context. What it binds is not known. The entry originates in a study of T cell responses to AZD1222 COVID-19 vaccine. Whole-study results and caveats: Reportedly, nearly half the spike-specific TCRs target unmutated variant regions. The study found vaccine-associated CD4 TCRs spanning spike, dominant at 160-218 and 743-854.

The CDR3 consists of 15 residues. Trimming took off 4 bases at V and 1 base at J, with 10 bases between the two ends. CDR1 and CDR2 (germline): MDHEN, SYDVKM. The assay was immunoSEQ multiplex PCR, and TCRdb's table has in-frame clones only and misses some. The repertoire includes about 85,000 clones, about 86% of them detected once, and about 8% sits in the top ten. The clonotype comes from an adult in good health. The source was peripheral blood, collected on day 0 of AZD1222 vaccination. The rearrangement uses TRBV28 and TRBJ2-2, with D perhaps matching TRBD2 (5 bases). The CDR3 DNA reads TGTGCCAGCAGTTCCAGCGGATGGAACACCGGGGAGCTGTTTTTT. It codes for CASSSSGWNTGELFF.